Following are 4 T cell receptor beta chains from one sample sequenced in a study of T cells in Graves' hyperthyroidism and ophthalmopathy. TCR beta CDR3 region amplification was performed from RNA transcripts. HTBI primers were the set used in a first-round RT-PCR of the TCR CDR3. TCRdb redid the calling of the multiplex PCR reads with MiXCR, one entry per CDR3 protein. The table lists hundreds of thousands of distinct CDR3 sequences, just over 45% of them singletons. The sample taken for sequencing was peripheral blood or thyroid tissue (not recorded which). All receptors come from a woman aged 18-35 years with Graves' hyperthyroidism.

The genes are TRBV20-1 and TRBJ2-7; D call uncertain. The J call may be faulty, since TRBJ2-1 better matches the DNA end. The CDR3 consists of 14 residues. From germline, CDR1 is DFQATT and CDR2 SNEGSKA (reference sequence). The CDR3 DNA sequence: TGCAGTGTTGGGCGGATGAGCTCCTACAATGAGCAGTTCTTC. Its translation is CSVGRMSSYNEQFF.

The chain has TRBV20-1 and TRBJ2-5, with 7 bases identical to TRBD2. From germline, CDR1 is DFQATT and CDR2 SNEGSKA (reference sequence). This CDR3 is built from 13 residues. After removal of 1 base from V and 2 bases from J, the junction contained 1 base not matched to a gene. The CDR3 DNA reads TGCAGTGCTAGAGTCGGGGGGCAAGAGACCCAGTACTTC. It translates to CSARVGGQETQYF.

The table lists this clonotype with a few counts. The chain recombines TRBV5-1 with TRBJ2-2, with D maybe TRBD1 (6 bases). Germline loops: CDR1 SGHRS, CDR2 YFSETQ. This CDR3 comprises 15 residues. Trimming took 1 base from V and 4 from J, leaving 11 bases between them. CDR3 in amino acids: CASSLTGSVTGELFF. CDR3 DNA: TGCGCCAGCAGCTTGACAGGGAGTGTCACCGGGGAGCTGTTTTTT.

The chain couples TRBV10-3 to TRBJ1-4; D may be TRBD1 (6 bases). V lost 8 bases, J lost 6 bases, and 16 bases lay in between. The CDR3 spans 14 residues. CDR1 is ENHRY and CDR2 is SYGVKD in the germline V gene. The CDR3 sequence is CAIRGTRQDEKLFF. In nucleotides, the CDR3 is TGTGCCATCCGCGGGACACGGCAGGATGAAAAACTGTTTTTT.